This T cell receptor beta chain emerged from a study of patients and donors after allogeneic stem cell transplantation. TCRdb re-analysed the RT-PCR reads in MiXCR, keeping a single row per CDR3 protein. The sample shows 800,000 to 1,000,000 distinct CDR3 sequences, roughly 18% of them seen only once. Material: blood, either unsorted or a sorted T cell fraction (not recorded which). The TCR comes from a human donor who was either an allogeneic HSCT recipient or a stem cell or donor lymphocyte infusion donor (not recorded which). It is not recorded whose cells these are; they may come from a transplant donor.

The CDR3 DNA is TGTGCCAGCAGCAACGACGGACACCCGTTTTTT. Its protein product is CASSNDGHPFF. The chain combines TRBV6-2 or TRBV6-3 with TRBJ1-4; a possible D gene is TRBD1 (5 bases). This CDR3 region has 11 residues. Trimming removed 6 bases at V and 16 bases at J, with 15 bases between. CDR1 is MNHEY and CDR2 is SVGEGT in the germline V gene.